The 22 T cell receptor beta chains reported below all come from one sample, sequenced in a study of cytomegalovirus exposure and HLA in healthy donors. 60 Vbeta and 13 Jbeta primers were used in PCR. TCRdb keeps only in-frame clones here, not all; method: immunoSEQ multiplex PCR. The data hold under 170,000 clones, with roughly 63% observed a single time. The sample consisted of PBMCs. These receptors were collected from a woman aged 60-75 years in good health and CMV-seropositive.

The J gene is TRBJ2-1, the V gene TRBV9, with no clear D. The germline V and J ends were trimmed by 0 bases and 6 bases, with 7 bases remaining between them. The CDR3 loop spans 13 amino acids. Per the germline V gene, CDR1 is SGDLS and CDR2 is YYNGEE. The CDR3 DNA sequence: TGTGCCAGCAGCGTAGGTGAAGCCAATGAGCAGTTCTTC. This translates into CASSVGEANEQFF.

As to this clone: Other DNA sequences in the sample encode the same CDR3. V gene TRBV5-5 combines with J gene TRBJ1-5, with D possibly TRBD1 on 6 matching bases. The CDR3 covers 14 residues. Germline CDR1 SGHKS, CDR2 YYEKEE (reference sequence). V was clipped by 2 bases and J by 4 bases, with 10 bases between them. CDR3 in amino acids: CASSLQGGNQPQHF. CDR3 bases: TGTGCCAGCAGCTTACAGGGAGGGAATCAGCCCCAGCATTTT.

The table lists this clone with a few counts. CDR3 coding DNA: TGTGCCAGCTCACCCATGACAGGGGATGAAAAACTGTTTTTT. It codes for CASSPMTGDEKLFF. J is TRBJ1-4 and V is TRBV18; TRBD1 aligns across 8 bases. Losses at the gene ends were 3 bases for V and 6 bases for J; bases not matched to a gene: 3. This CDR3 has 14 residues. Germline V gene data show CDR1 as KGHSH and CDR2 as LQKENI.

This chain joins TRBV5-1 and TRBJ1-2; D is perhaps TRBD1 (5 bases). Trimming pared 2 bases from V and 5 bases from J, leaving 19 bases between. This CDR3 spans 16 amino acids. Germline V gene data show CDR1 as SGHRS and CDR2 as YFSETQ. In DNA form, the CDR3 reads TGCGCCAGCAGCTTAGACTCGGCTTGGGACTCTTATGGCTACACCTTC. Encoded protein: CASSLDSAWDSYGYTF.

The V and J genes are TRBV21-1 and TRBJ2-5; the table calls TRBD1, which could not be checked here. The J call is in doubt because the DNA end fits TRBJ2-7 better. TRBV21-1 is a recognized pseudogene. The CDR3 sequence is 17 residues long. This chain's CDR3 is CASSKEPVGSSPYEQYF. The DNA for the CDR3 is TGTGCCAGCAGCAAAGAGCCCGTGGGCAGCTCCCCCTACGAGCAGTACTTC.

V is TRBV5-6 and J is TRBJ2-7; 9 bases line up with TRBD1. Germline values: CDR1 SGHDT, CDR2 YYEEEE. V was clipped by 3 bases and J by 5 bases; unmatched bases: 6. The CDR3 is made up of 14 amino acids. The DNA of the CDR3 is TGTGCCAGCAGCTCGGGACAGGGTAGACACGAGCAGTACTTC. Its translation: CASSSGQGRHEQYF.

The V gene is TRBV7-9, the J gene TRBJ2-7; 10 nucleotides agree with TRBD2. The V gene's germline CDR1 is SEHNR and CDR2 FQNEAQ (reference sequence). The junction had 13 bases not matched to a gene; V was cut back by 5 bases and J by 6 bases. The length of the CDR3 is 16 residues. CDR3 sequence (DNA): TGTGCCAGCAGCCCCGGCGGTCCTAGCGGGAGCCGCGAGCAGTACTTC. Translating it yields CASSPGGPSGSREQYF.

V gene TRBV21-1 combines with J gene TRBJ2-7; the table names TRBD2, a call not compared with the DNA. TRBV21-1 is a pseudogene locus. This CDR3 spans 17 amino acids. Written as DNA, the CDR3 is TGTGCCAGCAGCAATATTGTGGATAGCGGGAACCACTACGAGCAGTACTTC. Protein product: CASSNIVDSGNHYEQYF.

The chain recombines TRBV2 with TRBJ1-2; D gene unclear. This CDR3 is built from 12 residues. V dropped 3 bases and J dropped 3 bases, with 5 bases sitting between them. Germline CDR1 is SNHLY and CDR2 is FYNNEI. The CDR3 spells CASSDRDYGYTF. CDR3 nucleotides: TGTGCCAGCAGTGATCGCGACTATGGCTACACCTTC.

The genes are TRBV4-2 and TRBJ1-4; 8 bases agree with TRBD1. CDR3 length equals 15 residues. Trimming at V came to 3 bases and at J to 7 bases, leaving 7 bases not matched to a gene. Per the germline V gene, CDR1 is LGHNA and CDR2 is YNFKEQ. CDR3 in DNA: TGTGCCAGCAGCCAGTACAGGGGGAGAAGTGAAAAACTGTTTTTT. Its protein product is CASSQYRGRSEKLFF.

The chain has TRBV15 and TRBJ2-7; 7 bases agree with TRBD1. J was trimmed by 3 bases and V by 0 bases; bases with no gene match: 5. The germline gives CDR1 LNHNV, CDR2 YYDKDF (reference sequence). This CDR3 is 15 amino acids long. CDR3 region: CATSRDDRDFYEQYF. For the CDR3, the DNA is TGTGCCACCAGCAGAGACGACAGGGATTTCTACGAGCAGTACTTC.

The chain recombines TRBV4-2 with TRBJ2-1; a possible D gene is TRBD2 (6 bases). Germline V CDR1 and CDR2: LGHNA, YNFKEQ. The CDR3 contains 14 residues. Trimming took off 1 base at V and 10 bases at J, with 14 bases between the two ends. CDR3 protein: CASSQVSGTGEQFF. The CDR3 DNA reads as TGTGCCAGCAGCCAAGTTAGCGGAACGGGGGAGCAGTTCTTC.

This chain uses TRBV19 with TRBJ1-4; TRBD1 might be the D (5 bases). The CDR3 runs 14 residues. The V gene lost 7 bases and the J gene lost 10 bases, with 19 bases spanning the gap. CDR1 and CDR2 from the germline V gene are LNHDA and SQIVND (reference sequence). CDR3 amino acids: CASTLGEGIGKLFF. The CDR3 coding sequence is TGTGCCAGTACCCTGGGGGAGGGGATCGGAAAACTGTTTTTT.

The V and J genes are TRBV11-1 and TRBJ2-5; TRBD2 aligns across 7 bases. J lost 2 bases, V lost 6 bases, and 3 bases had no gene match. The CDR3 spans 13 residues. Germline V CDR1 and CDR2: SGHAT, FQDESV (reference sequence). The CDR3 DNA reads TGTGCCAGCAGGCCGGGACTACAAGAGACCCAGTACTTC. It yields the protein CASRPGLQETQYF.

The chain is built from TRBV29-1 and TRBJ2-3; TRBD1 aligns across 8 bases. V lost 4 bases to trimming and J lost 0 bases; unmatched junction nucleotides: 9. This CDR3 is built from 16 residues. The germline gives CDR1 SQVTM, CDR2 ANQGSEA. The CDR3 is CSVAVGDRTSTDTQYF. The CDR3 region has the DNA TGCAGCGTTGCTGTTGGGGACAGGACTAGCACAGATACGCAGTATTTT.

The rearrangement joins TRBV5-1 to TRBJ2-2; tentative D call: TRBD2 (5 bases). Trimming took off 0 bases at V and 1 base at J, with 19 bases between the two ends. Germline V gene lookup returns CDR1 SGHRS and CDR2 YFSETQ. The CDR3 length is 19 residues. CDR3 in DNA: TGCGCCAGCAGCTTGGGACGAGACAAGCGGAGCCAGAACACCGGGGAGCTGTTTTTT. Translation gives CASSLGRDKRSQNTGELFF.

This clone was found once. This chain connects TRBV7-8 to TRBJ2-7; 7 nucleotides match TRBD2. Germline CDR1 reads SGHVS; CDR2 reads FQNEAQ. The CDR3 is 16 residues long. The V segment lost 0 bases and the J segment 8 bases; nucleotides outside the gene matches: 13. CDR3 nucleotide sequence: TGTGCCAGCAGCTTAGCGCTGGGGCTAGCTGGGACTAAGCAGTACTTC. As protein: CASSLALGLAGTKQYF.

The chain recombines TRBV4-1 with TRBJ2-2; perhaps TRBD2 as D (6 bases). This CDR3 region has 16 residues. Trimming cost V 1 base and J 2 bases, with 11 bases left between them. Looked up from germline, CDR1 is MGHRA and CDR2 is YSYEKL. CDR3 DNA sequence: TGCGCCAGCAGCCAAGTTCCTAGCGCAAACACCGGGGAGCTGTTTTTT. Its protein is CASSQVPSANTGELFF.

A few counts support this clone. V and J are TRBV19 and TRBJ2-3, with 10 bases matching TRBD2. CDR1 is LNHDA and CDR2 is SQIVND in the germline V gene (reference sequence). The CDR3 loop spans 14 amino acids. J lost 1 base, V lost 8 bases, and 3 bases had no gene match. The CDR3 loop is CASGTSGGTDTQYF. The CDR3 region has the DNA TGTGCCAGTGGAACTAGCGGGGGCACAGATACGCAGTATTTT.

A single count supports this clone. This rearrangement joins TRBV5-4 to TRBJ2-2; a weak D match, TRBD1 (6 bases). Germline-derived CDR1 and CDR2 are SGHNT and YYREEE (reference sequence). V was pared by 4 bases and J by 1 base, with 11 bases between. The CDR3 covers 15 residues. The DNA for the CDR3 is TGTGCCAGCAGCAGAGGGGGACAGAACACCGGGGAGCTGTTTTTT. The encoded protein is CASSRGGQNTGELFF.

This chain connects TRBV7-6 to TRBJ2-7; 7 nucleotides line up with TRBD2. The CDR3 covers 16 residues. J gave up 2 bases and V 1 base, and 8 bases lay outside the gene matches. The germline V gene encodes CDR1 SGHVS and CDR2 FNYEAQ. The CDR3 here is CASSLEAGLETYEQYF. CDR3 in DNA: TGTGCCAGCAGCTTAGAAGCGGGGTTAGAGACCTACGAGCAGTACTTC.

This clone appeared a few times. The gene calls are TRBV28 and TRBJ1-5; 8 positions match TRBD1. The CDR3 sequence is 16 residues long. Germline loops: CDR1 MDHEN, CDR2 SYDVKM. Trimming at V came to 3 bases and at J to 5 bases, leaving 9 bases not matched to a gene. CDR3 sequence: CASSLRPTGEDQPQHF. The CDR3 DNA reads as TGTGCCAGCAGTTTGCGGCCGACAGGGGAGGATCAGCCCCAGCATTTT. The full variable domain, rest sourced from reference TRBV28 and TRBJ1-5, is DVKVTQSSRYLVKRTGEKVFLECVQDMDHENMFWYRQDPGLGLRLIYFSYDVKMKEKGDIPEGYSVSREKKERFSLILESASTNQTSMYLCASSLRPTGEDQPQHFGDGTRLSIL.